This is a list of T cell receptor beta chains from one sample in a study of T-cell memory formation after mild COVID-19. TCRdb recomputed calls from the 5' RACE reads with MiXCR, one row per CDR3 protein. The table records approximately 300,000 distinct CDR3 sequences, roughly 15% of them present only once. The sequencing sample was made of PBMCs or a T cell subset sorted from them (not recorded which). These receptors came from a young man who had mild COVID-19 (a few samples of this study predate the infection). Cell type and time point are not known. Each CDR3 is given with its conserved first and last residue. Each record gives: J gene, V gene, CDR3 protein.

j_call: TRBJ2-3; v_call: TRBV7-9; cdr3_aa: CASSARTSGTGDGTQYF
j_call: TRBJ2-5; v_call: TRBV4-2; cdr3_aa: CASSQEITGETQYF
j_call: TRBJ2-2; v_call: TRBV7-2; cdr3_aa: CASSDRGTSVGLFF
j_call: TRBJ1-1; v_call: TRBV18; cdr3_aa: CASSPGQGWSEAFF
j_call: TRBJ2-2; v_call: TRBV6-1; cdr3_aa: CASSQTVNTGELFF
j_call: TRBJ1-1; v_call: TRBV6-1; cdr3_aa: CATQTGPDTEAFF
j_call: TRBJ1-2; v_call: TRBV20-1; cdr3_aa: CSATPVLTGGYGYTF
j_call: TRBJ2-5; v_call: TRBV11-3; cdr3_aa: CASSLGLTRGETQYF
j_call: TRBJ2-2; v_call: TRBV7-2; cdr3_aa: CASSHPLAGGDTGELFF
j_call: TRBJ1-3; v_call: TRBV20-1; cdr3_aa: CSALKRPGQGSWGSGNTIYF
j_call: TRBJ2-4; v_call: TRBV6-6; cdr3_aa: CASSRTGGAKNIQYF
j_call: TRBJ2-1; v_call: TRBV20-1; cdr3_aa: CSATRRDYHNEQFF
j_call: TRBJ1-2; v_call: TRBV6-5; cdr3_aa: CASSYSSRGHNYGYTF
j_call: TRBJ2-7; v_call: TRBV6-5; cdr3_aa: CASSYLRAAVNEQYF
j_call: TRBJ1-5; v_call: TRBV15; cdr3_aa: CATSRAPDSNQPQHF
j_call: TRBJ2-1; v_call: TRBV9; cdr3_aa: CASSRLAGGEQFF
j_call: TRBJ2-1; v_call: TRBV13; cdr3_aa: CASSLGRGRYNEQFF
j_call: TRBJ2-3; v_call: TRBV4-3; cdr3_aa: CASSRGLAITDTQYF
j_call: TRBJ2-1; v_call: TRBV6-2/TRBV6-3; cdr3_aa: CASIDHSGAAEQFF
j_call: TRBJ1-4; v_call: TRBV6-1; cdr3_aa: CASSETRTNEKLFF
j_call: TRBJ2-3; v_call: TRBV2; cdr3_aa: CARGTSGGGDTQYF
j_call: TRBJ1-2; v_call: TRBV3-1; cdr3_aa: CASSQELRRNYGYTF
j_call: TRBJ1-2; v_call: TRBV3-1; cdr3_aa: CASSQATGGYGYTF
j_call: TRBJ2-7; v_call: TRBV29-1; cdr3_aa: CSVQGQPYEQYF
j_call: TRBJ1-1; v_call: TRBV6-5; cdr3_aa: CASSPDRLNTEAFF
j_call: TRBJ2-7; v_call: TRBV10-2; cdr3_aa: CASGSPYEQYF
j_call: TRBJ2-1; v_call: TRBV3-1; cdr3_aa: CASSTGVARTEQFF
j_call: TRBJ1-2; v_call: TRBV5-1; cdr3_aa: CASSDVPTDYGYTF
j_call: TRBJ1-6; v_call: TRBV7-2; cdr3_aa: CASSGASPYNSPLHF
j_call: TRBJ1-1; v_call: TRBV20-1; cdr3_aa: CSARDWEGLNTEAFF
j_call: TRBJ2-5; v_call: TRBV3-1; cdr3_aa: CASSHLAAYQETQYF
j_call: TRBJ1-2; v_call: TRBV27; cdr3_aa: CASRTTGAGYGYTF
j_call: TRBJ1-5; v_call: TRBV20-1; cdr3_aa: CSARDRAGHQPQHF